This entry features one T cell receptor (beta chain) sequence. The target antigen is unknown. The sample is drawn from a study of CXCR3-negative and CXCR3-positive naive CD8 T cells. Study overall: The study obtained around 130 million TRB reads, about 1.5 +/- 0.3 million per library. Whole-study findings and limits: Hydrophobicity was higher for TRB CDR3s found in CXCR3-positive naive cells than in CXCR3-negative naive cells. Similarly elevated diversity marked both naive subsets, with memory CD8+ cells showing far lower diversity. Naive subsets displayed similar surface CD5, and TCR strength was inferred from TRB CDR3 properties.

The libraries of TRB cDNA were prepared using 5' RACE with UMI labels. No DNA is given; TCRdb re-called the 5' RACE reads and lists each CDR3 protein once. Its table records some 60,000 distinct CDR3 sequences. This CDR3 has 13 amino acids. The V gene's germline CDR1 is MNHEY and CDR2 SVGAGI. The rearrangement links TRBV6-5 to TRBJ1-1; TCRdb's assignment of TRBD1 cannot be checked, as there is no DNA. Sequencing used naive CXCR3+ CD8+ T cells from blood. Subset in this sample: CD45RO-CCR7+CD27+CD95- naive CD8+ T cells expressing CXCR3 (TNR3+). The receptor was derived from a human donor in good health. Some clones in this sample may be carry-over from other donors' samples. The CDR3 protein is CASSVGTDTEAFF.